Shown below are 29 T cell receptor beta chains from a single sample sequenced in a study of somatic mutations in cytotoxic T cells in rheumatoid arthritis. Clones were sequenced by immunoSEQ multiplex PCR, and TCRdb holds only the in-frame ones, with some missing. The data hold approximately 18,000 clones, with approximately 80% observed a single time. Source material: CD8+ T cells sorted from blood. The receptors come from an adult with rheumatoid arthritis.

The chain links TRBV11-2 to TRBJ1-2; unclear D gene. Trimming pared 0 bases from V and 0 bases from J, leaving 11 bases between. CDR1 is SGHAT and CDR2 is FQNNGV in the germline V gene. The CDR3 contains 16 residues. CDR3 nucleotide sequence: TGTGCCAGCAGCTTAGATTCGAGGGCCACTAACTATGGCTACACCTTC. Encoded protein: CASSLDSRATNYGYTF. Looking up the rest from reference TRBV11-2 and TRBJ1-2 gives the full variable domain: EAGVAQSPRYKIIEKRQSVAFWCNPISGHATLYWYQQILGQGPKLLIQFQNNGVVDDSQLPKDRFSAERLKGVDSTLKIQPAKLEDSAVYLCASSLDSRATNYGYTFGSGTRLTVV.

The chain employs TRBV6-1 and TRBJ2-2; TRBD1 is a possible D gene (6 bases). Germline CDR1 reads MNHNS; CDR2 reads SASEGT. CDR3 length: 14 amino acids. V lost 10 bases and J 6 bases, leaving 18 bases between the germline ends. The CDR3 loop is CATRPQGRPGELFF. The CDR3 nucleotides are TGTGCCACCCGGCCCCAGGGGCGCCCCGGGGAGCTGTTTTTT.

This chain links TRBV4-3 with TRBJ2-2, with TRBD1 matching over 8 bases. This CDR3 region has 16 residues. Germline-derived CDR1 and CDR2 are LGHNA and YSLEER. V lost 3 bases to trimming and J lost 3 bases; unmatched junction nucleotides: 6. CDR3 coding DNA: TGCGCCAGCAGCCAGACAGGGGAGTGGGACACCGGGGAGCTGTTTTTT. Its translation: CASSQTGEWDTGELFF.

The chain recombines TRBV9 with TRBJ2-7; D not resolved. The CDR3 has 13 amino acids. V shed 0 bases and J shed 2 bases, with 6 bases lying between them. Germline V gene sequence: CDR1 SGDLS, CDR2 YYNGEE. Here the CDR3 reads CASSVGPPYEQYF. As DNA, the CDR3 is TGTGCCAGCAGCGTAGGCCCTCCCTACGAGCAGTACTTC. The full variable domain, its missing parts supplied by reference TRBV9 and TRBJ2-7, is DSGVTQTPKHLITATGQRVTLRCSPRSGDLSVYWYQQSLDQGLQFLIQYYNGEERAKGNILERFSAQQFPDLHSELNLSSLELGDSALYFCASSVGPPYEQYFGPGTRLTVT.

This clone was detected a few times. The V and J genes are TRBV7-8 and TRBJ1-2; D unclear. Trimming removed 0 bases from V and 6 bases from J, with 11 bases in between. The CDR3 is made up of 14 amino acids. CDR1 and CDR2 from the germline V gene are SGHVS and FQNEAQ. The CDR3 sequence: CASSLAGPRNGYTF. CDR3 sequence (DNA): TGTGCCAGCAGCTTAGCCGGGCCTCGTAATGGCTACACCTTC.

The CDR3 region is CASSFTGADEQYF. The CDR3 nucleotides read TGTGCCAGCAGCTTTACAGGGGCCGACGAGCAGTACTTC. This sequence joins TRBV13 and TRBJ2-7; 7 bases are a match to TRBD1. CDR3 length: 13 residues. Germline CDR1 is PRHDT and CDR2 is FYEKMQ (reference sequence). Trimming took 3 bases from V and 5 from J; bases not matched to a gene: 4.

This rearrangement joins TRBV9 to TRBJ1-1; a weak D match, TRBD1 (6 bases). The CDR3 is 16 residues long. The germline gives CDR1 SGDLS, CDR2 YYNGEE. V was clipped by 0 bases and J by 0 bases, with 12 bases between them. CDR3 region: CASSVGGRGMNTEAFF. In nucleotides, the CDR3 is TGTGCCAGCAGCGTAGGTGGCAGGGGCATGAACACTGAAGCTTTCTTT.

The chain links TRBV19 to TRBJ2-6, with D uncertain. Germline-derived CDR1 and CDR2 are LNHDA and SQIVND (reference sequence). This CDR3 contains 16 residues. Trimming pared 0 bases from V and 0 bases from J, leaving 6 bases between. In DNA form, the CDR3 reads TGTGCCAGTAGTATAGAGGAATCCTCTGGGGCCAACGTCCTGACTTTC. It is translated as CASSIEESSGANVLTF.

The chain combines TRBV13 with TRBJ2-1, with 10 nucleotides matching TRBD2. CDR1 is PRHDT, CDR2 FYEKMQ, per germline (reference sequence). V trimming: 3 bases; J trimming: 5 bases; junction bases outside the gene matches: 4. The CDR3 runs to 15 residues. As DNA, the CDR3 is TGTGCCAGCAGCTTGATAGCGGGAGGACACAATGAGCAGTTCTTC. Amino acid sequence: CASSLIAGGHNEQFF.

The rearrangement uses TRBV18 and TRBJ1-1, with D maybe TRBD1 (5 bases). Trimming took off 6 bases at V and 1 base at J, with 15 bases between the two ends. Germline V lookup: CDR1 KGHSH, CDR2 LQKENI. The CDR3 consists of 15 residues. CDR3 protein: CASSPGGGGNTEAFF. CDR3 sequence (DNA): TGTGCCAGCTCCCCCGGGGGGGGAGGGAACACTGAAGCTTTCTTT.

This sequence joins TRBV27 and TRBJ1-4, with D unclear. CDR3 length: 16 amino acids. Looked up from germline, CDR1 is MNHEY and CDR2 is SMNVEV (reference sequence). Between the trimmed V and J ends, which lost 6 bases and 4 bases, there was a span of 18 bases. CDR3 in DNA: TGTGCCAGCAGCCCCCGCGGGGTTTTGATTAATGAAAAACTGTTTTTT. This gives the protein CASSPRGVLINEKLFF.

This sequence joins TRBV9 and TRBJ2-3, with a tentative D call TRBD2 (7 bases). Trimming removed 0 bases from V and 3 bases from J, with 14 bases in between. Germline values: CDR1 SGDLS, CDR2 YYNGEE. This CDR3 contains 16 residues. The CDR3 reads CASSVGWRGPTDTQYF. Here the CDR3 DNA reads TGTGCCAGCAGCGTAGGGTGGCGGGGGCCAACAGATACGCAGTATTTT. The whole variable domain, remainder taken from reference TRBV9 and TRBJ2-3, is DSGVTQTPKHLITATGQRVTLRCSPRSGDLSVYWYQQSLDQGLQFLIQYYNGEERAKGNILERFSAQQFPDLHSELNLSSLELGDSALYFCASSVGWRGPTDTQYFGPGTRLTVL.

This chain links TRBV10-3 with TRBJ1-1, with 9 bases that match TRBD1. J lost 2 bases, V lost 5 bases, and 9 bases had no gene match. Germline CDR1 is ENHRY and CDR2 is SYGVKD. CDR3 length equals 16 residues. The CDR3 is CAISFSRDRVNTEAFF. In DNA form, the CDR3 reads TGTGCCATCAGTTTTTCCCGGGACAGGGTAAACACTGAAGCTTTCTTT.

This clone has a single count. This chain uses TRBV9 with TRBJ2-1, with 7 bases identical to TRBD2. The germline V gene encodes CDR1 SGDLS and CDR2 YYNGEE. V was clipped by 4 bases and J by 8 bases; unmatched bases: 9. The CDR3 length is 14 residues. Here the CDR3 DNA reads TGTGCCAGCAGCTCGCGACTAGCCCCGGATGAGCAGTTCTTC. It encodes CASSSRLAPDEQFF. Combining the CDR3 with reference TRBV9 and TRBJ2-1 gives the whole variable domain DSGVTQTPKHLITATGQRVTLRCSPRSGDLSVYWYQQSLDQGLQFLIQYYNGEERAKGNILERFSAQQFPDLHSELNLSSLELGDSALYFCASSSRLAPDEQFFGPGTRLTVL.

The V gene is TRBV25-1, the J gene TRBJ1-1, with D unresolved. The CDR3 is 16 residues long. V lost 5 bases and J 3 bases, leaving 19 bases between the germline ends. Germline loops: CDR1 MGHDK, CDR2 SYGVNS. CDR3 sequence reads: CASSSTRPRRDTEAFF. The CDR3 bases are TGTGCCAGCAGTTCAACTCGTCCCCGCCGAGACACTGAAGCTTTCTTT.

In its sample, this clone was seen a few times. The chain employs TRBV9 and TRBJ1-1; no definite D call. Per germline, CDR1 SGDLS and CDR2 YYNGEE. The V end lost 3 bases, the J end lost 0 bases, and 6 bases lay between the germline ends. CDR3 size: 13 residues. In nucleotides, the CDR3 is TGTGCCAGCAGCGGTGGAATGAACACTGAAGCTTTCTTT. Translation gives CASSGGMNTEAFF.

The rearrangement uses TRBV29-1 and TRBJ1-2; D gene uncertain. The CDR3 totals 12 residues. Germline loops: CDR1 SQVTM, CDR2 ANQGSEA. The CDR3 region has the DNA TGCACCCCGCGGGAGGGTCAGGATGGCTACACCTTC. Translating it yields CTPREGQDGYTF.

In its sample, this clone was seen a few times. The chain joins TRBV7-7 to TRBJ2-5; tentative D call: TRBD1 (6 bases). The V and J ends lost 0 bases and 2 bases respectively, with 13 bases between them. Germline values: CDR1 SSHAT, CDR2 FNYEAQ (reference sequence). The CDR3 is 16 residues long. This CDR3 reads CASSLAFRQGQETQYF. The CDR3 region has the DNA TGTGCCAGCAGCTTAGCTTTTCGTCAGGGGCAAGAGACCCAGTACTTC.

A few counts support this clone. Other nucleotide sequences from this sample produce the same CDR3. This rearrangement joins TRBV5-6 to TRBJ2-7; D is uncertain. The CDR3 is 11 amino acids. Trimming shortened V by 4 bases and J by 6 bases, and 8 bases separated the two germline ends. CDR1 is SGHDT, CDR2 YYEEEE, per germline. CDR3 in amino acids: CASSLSVEQYF. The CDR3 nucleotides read TGTGCCAGCAGCCTGAGCGTCGAGCAGTACTTC.

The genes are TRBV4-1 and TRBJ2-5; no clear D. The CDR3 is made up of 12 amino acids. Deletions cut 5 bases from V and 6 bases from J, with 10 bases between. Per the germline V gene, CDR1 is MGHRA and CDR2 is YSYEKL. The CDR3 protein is CASSSPQKTQYF. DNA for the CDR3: TGCGCCAGCAGCTCCCCTCAAAAGACCCAGTACTTC.

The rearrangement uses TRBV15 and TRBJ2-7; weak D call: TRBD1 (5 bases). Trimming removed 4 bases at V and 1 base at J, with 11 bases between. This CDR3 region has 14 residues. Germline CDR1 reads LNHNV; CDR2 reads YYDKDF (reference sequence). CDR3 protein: CATSKSGYSYEQYF. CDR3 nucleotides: TGTGCCACCAGCAAGTCAGGGTATTCCTACGAGCAGTACTTC.

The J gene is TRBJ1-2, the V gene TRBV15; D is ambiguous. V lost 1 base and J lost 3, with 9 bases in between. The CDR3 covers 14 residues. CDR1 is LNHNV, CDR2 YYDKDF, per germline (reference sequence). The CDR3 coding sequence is TGTGCCACCAGCAGAGCTGGGGAGCACTATGGCTACACCTTC. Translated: CATSRAGEHYGYTF.

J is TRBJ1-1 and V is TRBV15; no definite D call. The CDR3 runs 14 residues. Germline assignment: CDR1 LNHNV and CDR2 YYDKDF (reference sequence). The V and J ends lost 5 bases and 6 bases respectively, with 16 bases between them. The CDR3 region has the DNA TGTGCCACCAGCTCAACGAAGGCTGACCCTGAAGCTTTCTTT. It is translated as CATSSTKADPEAFF.

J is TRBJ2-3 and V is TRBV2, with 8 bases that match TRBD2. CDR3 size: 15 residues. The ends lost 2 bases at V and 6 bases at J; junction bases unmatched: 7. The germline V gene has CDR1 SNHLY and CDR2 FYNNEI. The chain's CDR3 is CASSESSGSKDTQYF. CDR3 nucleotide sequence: TGTGCCAGCAGTGAATCTAGCGGGTCAAAGGATACGCAGTATTTT.

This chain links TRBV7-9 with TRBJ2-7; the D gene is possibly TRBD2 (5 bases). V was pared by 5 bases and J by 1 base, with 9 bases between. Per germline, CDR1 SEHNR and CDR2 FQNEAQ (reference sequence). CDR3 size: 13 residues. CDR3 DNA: TGTGCCAGCAGCCTCCCGGGATCCTACGAGCAGTACTTC. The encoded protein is CASSLPGSYEQYF.

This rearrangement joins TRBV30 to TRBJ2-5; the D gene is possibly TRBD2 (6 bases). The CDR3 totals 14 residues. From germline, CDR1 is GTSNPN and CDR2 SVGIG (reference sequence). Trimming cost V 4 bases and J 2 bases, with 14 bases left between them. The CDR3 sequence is CAWIWPGVQETQYF. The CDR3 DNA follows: TGTGCCTGGATATGGCCGGGAGTACAAGAGACCCAGTACTTC.

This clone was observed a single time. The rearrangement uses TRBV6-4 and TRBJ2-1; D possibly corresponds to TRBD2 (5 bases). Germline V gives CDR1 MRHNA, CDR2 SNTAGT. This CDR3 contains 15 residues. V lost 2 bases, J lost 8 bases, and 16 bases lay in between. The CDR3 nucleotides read TGTGCCAGCAGTGACCAACTAGAGGGTGGGGATGAGCAGTTCTTC. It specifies CASSDQLEGGDEQFF.

Written as DNA, the CDR3 is TGTGCCAGTAGTATCGGTCAGGGAGGTGATCACGAGCAGTACTTC. This sequence encodes CASSIGQGGDHEQYF. The chain links TRBV19 to TRBJ2-7, with D tentatively TRBD2 (6 bases). The germline V gene has CDR1 LNHDA and CDR2 SQIVND (reference sequence). V lost 3 bases and J lost 5, with 17 bases in between. The CDR3 length is 15 residues. Complete variable domain (other parts from reference TRBV19 and TRBJ2-7): DGGITQSPKYLFRKEGQNVTLSCEQNLNHDAMYWYRQDPGQGLRLIYYSQIVNDFQKGDIAEGYSVSREKKESFPLTVTSAQKNPTAFYLCASSIGQGGDHEQYFGPGTRLTVT.

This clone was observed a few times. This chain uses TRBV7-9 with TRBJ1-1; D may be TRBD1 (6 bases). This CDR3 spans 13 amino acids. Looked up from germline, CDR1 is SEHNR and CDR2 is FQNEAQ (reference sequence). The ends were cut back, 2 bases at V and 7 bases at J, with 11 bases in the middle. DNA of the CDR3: TGTGCCAGCAGCTTATTGTCACAGGGTGAAGCTTTCTTT. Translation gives CASSLLSQGEAFF.